Included here is one TCR beta chain sequence, with context. This clone was found a few times. What this receptor recognizes is not known. One base away there is no much larger clone; base qualities are not given. The data derive from a study of blood T cell repertoires in COVID-19 (dated by TCRdb to 2019 to 2021). With respect to the entire study: Collaborator samples came from the United States, Italy and Spain and covered acute and convalescent phases of COVID-19. The prospective study material was composed of cDNA or gDNA derived from T cells, B-cell-depleted T cells, or PBMCs. Subjects who had been exposed to COVID-19, were actively infected with it, or had recovered from it provided the deeply sampled blood TCRbeta repertoires that made up the dataset. The repertoires were released in a freely available public database meant as a resource for research on the immune response to SARS-CoV-2. Samples were obtained from the ongoing ImmuneRACE study (first 160 participants) and from 1,254 subjects provided by 6 global collaborators. The sample metadata nearly always contained a de-identified subject ID, COVID-19 status, age in years and sex. Where HLA class I and class II types were available, the types were taken from metadata supplied by the sample provider, not from assay-based typing. The paper as a whole reports these results and caveats: How much clinical and demographic metadata was included differed by source and by participant, and the metadata was provided uncurated.

Counted from cysteine to phenylalanine, this CDR3 has 15 amino acids. Only the CDR3 DNA is retained, 45 bases long and in frame from the first base. CDR1 SGHTA and CDR2 FQGTGA are derived from the germline V gene. V is pruned by 5 bases and J by 7 bases, leaving 11 bases of the junction without a gene match. One collaborating source in Seattle enrolled patients while the patients were actively infected and followed the patients over time throughout the course of disease. Whole blood was collected in K2EDTA tubes by collaborating institutions according to the institutions' own protocols. For TCRbeta analysis, collaborator samples were shipped as frozen whole blood, as isolated PBMCs, or as DNA extracted from either sample type. TCRbeta CDR3 regions were amplified from genomic DNA using the immunoSEQ Assay, a bias-controlled multiplex PCR. In the paper's pipeline: Within the assay, amplification of reference gene primers was used to estimate how many nucleated cells each sample contained. To quantify the absolute abundance of each unique TCRbeta CDR3 rearrangement, sequence reads were collapsed and filtered. Productive Simpson clonality was computed per sample as the square root of Simpson's diversity index over productive rearrangements. TCRdb stores this immuneACCESS table with in-frame sequences only. Part of the clones is absent; in the studies checked, under half of the shortfall reflects unresolved V genes, and no reason is known for the rest. V, J and clone size are those of that table, while D and trimming were read from the DNA. The sample includes 250,000 to 300,000 clones, with about nine tenths observed a single time. The top ten clones comprise around 11% of the sample.

This TCR came from a woman aged 25 to 39 with COVID-19, enrolled during active disease. Sequenced: peripheral blood. The chain is made from TRBV7-3 and TRBJ1-2; a stretch of 9 junction bases matches TRBD1. The CDR3 protein: CASSPGQGRGAGYTF. The sequenced DNA is TGTGCCAGCAGCCCCGGACAGGGGCGGGGGGCTGGCTACACCTTC.